This T cell receptor (beta chain) is drawn from a study of early T cells in non-severe SARS-CoV-2 infection. Study-wide results and limits: CD4 and private specificities were missed by VDJdb matching, which favored anti-spike CD8 responses.

Each cDNA molecule carried a unique molecular identifier. TCRdb re-analysed the 5' RACE reads in MiXCR, keeping a single row per CDR3 protein. The sample has about 29,000 distinct CDR3 sequences, around 5.7% seen once; the top ten hold approximately 5.7%. This CDR3 comprises 12 residues. The germline V and J ends were trimmed by 4 bases and 2 bases, with 7 bases remaining between them. Germline-derived CDR1 and CDR2 are DFQATT and SNEGSKA (reference sequence). Many counts were recorded for this clonotype. Its antigen is unknown. The sequencing input was whole blood. The rearrangement links TRBV20-1 to TRBJ2-3; D gene uncertain. The sequence was collected from an adult who was a healthcare worker with PCR-confirmed SARS-CoV-2 infection or an uninfected control (not recorded which). The CDR3 DNA reads as TGCAGTGCTACCGGGTCCACAGATACGCAGTATTTT. It yields the protein CSATGSTDTQYF.